These 25 T cell receptor beta chains were sequenced from one sample in a study of low-dose radiotherapy and immunotherapy resistance in tumors (dated by TCRdb to between 2021 and 2024). Superscript III and a set of TRAV- and TRBV-specific primers were used to synthesize first-strand cDNA, so that both TCRalpha and TCRbeta chains were covered. A roughly 18-cycle PCR with Phusion amplified the TCRs, pairing a constant-region primer with the adapter that was attached to the V primers. Through fastp at Q25 and MiXCR, TCRdb rebuilt clones from the public reads, retaining in-frame beta chains. Rows matching on CDR3 protein sequence are summarized as one entry with the most common DNA and genes. This sample has about 7,900 distinct CDR3 sequences in its table, and about 60% of those were observed once. The top ten hold about 8.7% of the sample. Source of these receptors: a human donor with advanced metastatic prostate, ovarian, gallbladder or colorectal cancer (not recorded which). This table probably holds off-target reads from a library built for another chain.

The chain uses TRBV11-2 and TRBJ1-2; TRBD1 aligns across 8 bases. This CDR3 comprises 14 residues. The V and J ends lost 1 base and 8 bases, in that order; junction bases with no gene match: 6. In germline, CDR1 is SGHAT, CDR2 FQNNGV. Written as DNA, the CDR3 is TGTGCCAGCAGCTTAGGTCTGTCAGGGGGCGGCTACACCTTC. Its protein product is CASSLGLSGGGYTF.

V is TRBV28 and J is TRBJ2-3; TRBD2 matches at 10 bases. V shed 5 bases, J shed 5 bases, and the junction held 13 bases outside the gene matches. Per the germline V gene, CDR1 is MDHEN and CDR2 is SYDVKM. The CDR3 is made up of 17 amino acids. CDR3 amino acids: CASSDPSSGRAIDTQYF. CDR3 in DNA: TGTGCCAGCAGTGACCCCTCCAGCGGGAGGGCAATAGATACGCAGTATTTT.

This chain joins TRBV19 and TRBJ2-1; TRBD2 might be the D (6 bases). Germline CDR1 reads LNHDA; CDR2 reads SQIVND (reference sequence). This CDR3 has 15 residues. Trimming removed 5 bases from V and 0 bases from J, with 11 bases in between. CDR3 nucleotide sequence: TGTGCCAGTAGTCCCCAGACTAGCTCCTACAATGAGCAGTTCTTC. Residues: CASSPQTSSYNEQFF.

The V and J genes are TRBV3-1 and TRBJ2-5; possibly TRBD1 for D (5 bases). Germline loops: CDR1 LGHDT, CDR2 YNNKEL (reference sequence). V was shortened by 11 bases and J by 4 bases, with 17 bases between the two germline ends. CDR3 length: 13 residues. CDR3 nucleotides: TGTGCCGGCTCCAACAGGACGGGAGAGACCCAGTACTTC. Amino acid sequence: CAGSNRTGETQYF.

The chain uses TRBV28 and TRBJ2-7; D tentatively reads TRBD1 or TRBD2 (5 bases each). Trimming removed 8 bases at V and 5 bases at J, with 22 bases between. CDR1 MDHEN and CDR2 SYDVKM come from the germline V gene. This CDR3 spans 15 amino acids. In DNA, the CDR3 is TGTGCCAGCCAGAGAGACAGTGCAGTGGGGGACGAGCAGTACTTC. Its translation is CASQRDSAVGDEQYF.

This rearrangement joins TRBV7-2 to TRBJ2-5; 9 bases fit TRBD2. The ends lost 6 bases at V and 3 bases at J; junction bases unmatched: 8. Germline-derived CDR1 and CDR2 are SGHTA and FQGNSA. CDR3 length: 15 amino acids. The CDR3 region has the DNA TGTGCCAGCAGACCTCCGGGACTAGCAAAAGAGACCCAGTACTTC. Translating it yields CASRPPGLAKETQYF.

The V gene is TRBV27, the J gene TRBJ2-7; TRBD1 matches at 9 bases. After removal of 0 bases from V and 3 bases from J, the junction contained 3 bases not matched to a gene. CDR3 length equals 15 residues. Looked up from germline, CDR1 is MNHEY and CDR2 is SMNVEV (reference sequence). CDR3 region: CASSLSRTGVYEQYF. The DNA of the CDR3 is TGTGCCAGCAGTTTATCTCGGACAGGGGTCTACGAGCAGTACTTC.

This chain links TRBV28 with TRBJ1-1; D unclear. CDR3 size: 13 residues. The V gene lost 3 bases and the J gene lost 1 base, with 6 bases spanning the gap. In germline, CDR1 is MDHEN, CDR2 SYDVKM. The chain's CDR3 is CASSFERNTEAFF. The CDR3 DNA sequence: TGTGCCAGCAGTTTCGAGAGGAACACTGAAGCTTTCTTT.

This chain links TRBV29-1 with TRBJ2-7, with 7 bases that match TRBD2. The ends lost 3 bases at V and 1 base at J; junction bases unmatched: 6. This CDR3 has 14 amino acids. Germline CDR1 is SQVTM and CDR2 is ANQGSEA. The CDR3 loop is CSVESSGPSYEQYF. The CDR3 DNA reads as TGCAGCGTTGAGAGTAGCGGGCCTTCCTACGAGCAGTACTTC.

Written as DNA, the CDR3 is TGTGCCAGCAGCCCAGGGAACACTGAAGCTTTCTTT. As protein: CASSPGNTEAFF. The chain links TRBV21-1 to TRBJ1-1. TRBV21-1 constitutes a pseudogene. The CDR3 extends over 12 amino acids.

By share, this clonotype counts as medium-sized. V is TRBV4-3 and J is TRBJ2-7; 8 bases fit TRBD2. Trimming removed 3 bases from V and 0 bases from J; junction bases left unmatched: 4. This CDR3 is 15 amino acids long. Germline loops: CDR1 LGHNA, CDR2 YSLEER. In nucleotides, the CDR3 is TGCGCCAGCAGCCAGGGGAGCGGGGGCTCCTACGAGCAGTACTTC. This translates into CASSQGSGGSYEQYF.

This clonotype was detected only a few times. This chain connects TRBV5-1 to TRBJ2-2; 9 bases align to TRBD2. The CDR3 has 17 amino acids. The germline CDR1 and CDR2 sequences are SGHRS and YFSETQ. J gave up 6 bases and V 4 bases, and 13 bases lay outside the gene matches. This CDR3 reads CASSPRFSGSGSGELFF. The CDR3 coding sequence is TGCGCCAGCAGCCCCCGTTTTAGCGGGAGTGGCTCCGGGGAGCTGTTTTTT. The whole variable domain, remainder taken from reference TRBV5-1 and TRBJ2-2, is KAGVTQTPRYLIKTRGQQVTLSCSPISGHRSVSWYQQTPGQGLQFLFEYFSETQRNKGNFPGRFSGRQFSNSRSEMNVSTLELGDSALYLCASSPRFSGSGSGELFFGEGSRLTVL.

The chain links TRBV6-2 or TRBV6-3 to TRBJ1-1; D is possibly TRBD1 (6 bases). This CDR3 region has 14 residues. Germline V gene data show CDR1 as MNHEY and CDR2 as SVGEGT. V was pared by 5 bases and J by 2 bases, with 12 bases between. The CDR3 region is CASSPTGRNTEAFF. For the CDR3, the DNA is TGTGCCAGCAGTCCGACAGGACGTAACACTGAAGCTTTCTTT.

The genes are TRBV20-1 and TRBJ2-5; perhaps TRBD1 as D (5 bases). CDR3 size: 15 residues. Between the trimmed V and J ends, which lost 3 bases and 5 bases, there was a span of 19 bases. Germline V gives CDR1 DFQATT, CDR2 SNEGSKA (reference sequence). This CDR3 is CSARGSSVAGETQYF. The CDR3 coding sequence is TGCAGTGCTAGGGGATCTTCGGTAGCAGGGGAGACCCAGTACTTC.

The chain is built from TRBV6-5 and TRBJ2-3; D may be TRBD2 (6 bases). This CDR3 has 14 residues. CDR1 MNHEY and CDR2 SVGAGI come from the germline V gene. The germline V and J ends were trimmed by 7 bases and 0 bases, with 11 bases remaining between them. In DNA form, the CDR3 reads TGTGCCAGCAAGGAGGGGCCTAGCACAGATACGCAGTATTTT. The encoded protein is CASKEGPSTDTQYF.

The CDR3 bases are TGTGCCAGCACCTTGGGTGGGGCCCAGGGCTACACCTTC. Protein product: CASTLGGAQGYTF. J is TRBJ1-2 and V is TRBV7-2, with D possibly matching TRBD1 (5 bases). V dropped 7 bases and J dropped 8 bases, with 17 bases sitting between them. The germline V gene encodes CDR1 SGHTA and CDR2 FQGNSA. The CDR3 has 13 amino acids.

The CDR3 DNA reads TGTGCCAGCAGCCTTAGCTACGAGCAGTACTTC. Its translation: CASSLSYEQYF. The chain couples TRBV14 to TRBJ2-7, with unresolved D. Germline CDR1 reads SGHDN; CDR2 reads FVKESK. The CDR3 extends over 11 amino acids. Trimming stripped 4 bases from V and 3 bases from J, with 4 bases between.

This chain uses TRBV5-1 with TRBJ1-2; possibly TRBD1 for D (6 bases). With 0 bases removed from V and 3 bases from J, the gap between germline ends came to 15 bases. There are 16 residues in the CDR3. Germline CDR1 SGHRS, CDR2 YFSETQ. The CDR3 DNA reads as TGCGCCAGCAGCTTGGGGAAGACAGGTCCACACTATGGCTACACCTTC. Residues: CASSLGKTGPHYGYTF.

The CDR3 is CASSTSGTSSSYNEQFF. The CDR3 nucleotides are TGTGCCAGCAGCACATCCGGGACTAGTAGCTCCTACAATGAGCAGTTCTTC. The gene calls are TRBV7-7 and TRBJ2-1; 8 bases fit TRBD2. Looked up from germline, CDR1 is SSHAT and CDR2 is FNYEAQ (reference sequence). This CDR3 is 17 amino acids long. The J segment lost 0 bases and the V segment lost 5 bases, leaving 9 bases of the junction unmatched.

In DNA form, the CDR3 reads TGTGCCAGCAGCTACATGGGGGGACCTCCGTACTTC. This encodes CASSYMGGPPYF. This chain joins TRBV11-2 and TRBJ2-7; maybe TRBD2 (6 bases). Trimming left V 4 bases short and J 12 bases short, with 16 bases between. In germline, CDR1 is SGHAT, CDR2 FQNNGV. The CDR3 covers 12 residues.

This clonotype has only a few counts. A junction end diverges from the germline sequence, so it may reflect a read error. The CDR3 nucleotides read TGTGCCAGCAGACAAGGCGTTCCCGGGACAGGGGAAACCGGGGAGCTGTTTTTT. It yields the protein CASRQGVPGTGETGELFF. V gene TRBV14 combines with J gene TRBJ2-2, with 10 bases identical to TRBD1. This CDR3 has 18 amino acids. Per germline, CDR1 SGHDN and CDR2 FVKESK.

The rearrangement uses TRBV7-9 and TRBJ2-7; D tentatively fits TRBD1 or TRBD2 (5 bases each). Germline lookup yields CDR1 SEHNR and CDR2 FQNEAQ (reference sequence). V was cut by 5 bases and J by 2 bases, with 16 bases left in between. The CDR3 loop spans 15 amino acids. CDR3 in amino acids: CASSPGQGSTYEQYF. Here the CDR3 DNA reads TGTGCCAGCAGCCCGGGGCAGGGTTCAACCTACGAGCAGTACTTC.

This clonotype turned up a few times. CDR3 residues: CASSLAGTPSHEKLFF. The CDR3 DNA follows: TGTGCCAGCAGTTTAGCCGGGACGCCGTCTCATGAAAAACTGTTTTTT. The chain combines TRBV12-3 or TRBV12-4 with TRBJ1-4; D is possibly TRBD1 (5 bases). The CDR3 is 16 amino acids. V dropped 0 bases and J dropped 6 bases, with 14 bases sitting between them.

This clonotype was observed a few times. The V and J genes are TRBV28 and TRBJ1-5, with D possibly being TRBD1 (5 bases). CDR1 MDHEN and CDR2 SYDVKM come from the germline V gene. CDR3 size: 15 residues. V was cut by 8 bases and J by 0 bases, with 14 bases left in between. CDR3 sequence reads: CASRAGRGSNQPQHF. For the CDR3, the DNA is TGTGCCAGCCGCGCGGGGAGGGGTAGCAATCAGCCCCAGCATTTT.

This chain links TRBV6-2 or TRBV6-3 with TRBJ2-7, with 7 bases aligning to TRBD1. The CDR3 is made up of 13 amino acids. V gave up 6 bases and J gave up 6 bases; unmatched junction bases: 8. The germline V gene encodes CDR1 MNHEY and CDR2 SVGEGT. This CDR3 reads CASSTDRAREQYF. CDR3 sequence (DNA): TGTGCCAGCAGCACTGACAGGGCGCGCGAGCAGTACTTC.